This T cell receptor (beta chain) was found in a study of blood T cells in healthy people across ages. The germline V gene has CDR1 MNHEY and CDR2 SMNVEV (reference sequence). The CDR3 loop spans 14 amino acids. V lost 5 bases to trimming and J lost 3 bases, with 13 bases between them. A second roughly 6 to 11 cycle PCR used barcoded and J-beta primers. TCRdb re-analysed the 5' RACE reads in MiXCR, keeping a single row per CDR3 protein. The sample carries some 780,000 distinct CDR3 sequences, 56% recorded once. Sample donors were healthy Caucasian individuals that came from Russia, aged 6 to 90. The chain has TRBV27 and TRBJ1-1; weak D call: TRBD1 (6 bases). This receptor was taken from a man aged 35-49 years in good health. The specimen sequenced was blood. The CDR3 coding sequence is TGTGCCAGCAGTCCGGGACACTGGGACACTGAAGCTTTCTTT. This gives the protein CASSPGHWDTEAFF.